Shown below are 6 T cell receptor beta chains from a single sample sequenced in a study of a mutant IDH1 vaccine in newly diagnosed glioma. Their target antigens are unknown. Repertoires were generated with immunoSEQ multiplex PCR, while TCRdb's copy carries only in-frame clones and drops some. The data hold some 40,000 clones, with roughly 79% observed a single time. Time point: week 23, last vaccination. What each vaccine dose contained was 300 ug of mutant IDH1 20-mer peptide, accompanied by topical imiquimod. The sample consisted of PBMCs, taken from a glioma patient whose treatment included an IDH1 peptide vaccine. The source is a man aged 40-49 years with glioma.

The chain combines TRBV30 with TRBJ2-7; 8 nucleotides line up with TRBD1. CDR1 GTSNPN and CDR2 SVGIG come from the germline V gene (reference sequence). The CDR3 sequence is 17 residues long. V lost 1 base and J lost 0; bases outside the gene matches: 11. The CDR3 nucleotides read TGTGCCTGGAGTGCCTCCGGGACAGGTTCGGGCTCCTACGAGCAGTACTTC. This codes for CAWSASGTGSGSYEQYF. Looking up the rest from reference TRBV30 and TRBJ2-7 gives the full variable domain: SQTIHQWPATLVQPVGSPLSLECTVEGTSNPNLYWYRQAAGRGLQLLFYSVGIGQISSEVPQNLSASRPQDRQFILSSKKLLLSDSGFYLCAWSASGTGSGSYEQYFGPGTRLTVT.

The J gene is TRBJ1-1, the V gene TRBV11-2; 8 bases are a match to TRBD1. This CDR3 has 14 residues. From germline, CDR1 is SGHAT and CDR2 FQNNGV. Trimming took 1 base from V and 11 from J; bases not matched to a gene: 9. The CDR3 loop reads CASSLGQGTRYAFF. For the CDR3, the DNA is TGTGCCAGCAGCTTAGGACAGGGGACTCGGTATGCTTTCTTT.

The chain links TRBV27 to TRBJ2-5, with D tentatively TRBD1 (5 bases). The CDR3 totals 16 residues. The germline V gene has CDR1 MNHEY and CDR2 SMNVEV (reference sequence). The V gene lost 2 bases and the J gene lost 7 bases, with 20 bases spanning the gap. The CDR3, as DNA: TGTGCCAGCAGTTTAGTGGGATCTGGTGGGCAGGGGACCCAGTACTTC. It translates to CASSLVGSGGQGTQYF.

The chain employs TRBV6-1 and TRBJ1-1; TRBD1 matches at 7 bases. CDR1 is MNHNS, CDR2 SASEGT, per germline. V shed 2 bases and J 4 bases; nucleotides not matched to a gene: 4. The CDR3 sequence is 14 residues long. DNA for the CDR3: TGTGCCAGCAGTGAAAACAGGGGTGCCACTGAAGCTTTCTTT. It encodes CASSENRGATEAFF.

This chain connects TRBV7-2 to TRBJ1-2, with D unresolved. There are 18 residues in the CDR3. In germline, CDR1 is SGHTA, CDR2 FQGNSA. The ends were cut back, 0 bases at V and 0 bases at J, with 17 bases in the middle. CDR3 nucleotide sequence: TGTGCCAGCAGCTTAGCCACATCTCCATCCCAAGCTAACTATGGCTACACCTTC. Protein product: CASSLATSPSQANYGYTF.

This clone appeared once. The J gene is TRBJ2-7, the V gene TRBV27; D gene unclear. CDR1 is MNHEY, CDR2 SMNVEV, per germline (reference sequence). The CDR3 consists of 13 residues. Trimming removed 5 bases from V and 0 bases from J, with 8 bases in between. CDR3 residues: CASSALHSYEQYF. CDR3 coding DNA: TGTGCCAGCAGTGCACTGCACTCCTACGAGCAGTACTTC.